A single sample is the source of the 25 T cell receptor beta chains below, sequenced in a study of cytomegalovirus exposure and HLA in healthy donors. A multiplex PCR was run with 60 Vbeta primers and 13 Jbeta primers. TCRdb's table, derived via immunoSEQ multiplex PCR, lists solely in-frame clones and lacks some. This table has more than 90,000 clones, over 60% appearing once. Sequenced: PBMCs. These receptor sequences come from a man aged 30-40 years in good health and CMV-seropositive.

V is TRBV12-5 and J is TRBJ2-3; 13 bases align to TRBD2. V was pared by 6 bases and J by 1 base, with 4 bases of the junction left unmatched. Germline CDR1 and CDR2: LGHNT and FRNRAP. The CDR3 contains 16 residues. For the CDR3, the DNA is TGTGCTAGTGGGCCGGGGACTAGCGGGGGCACAGATACGCAGTATTTT. This translates into CASGPGTSGGTDTQYF.

This rearrangement joins TRBV29-1 to TRBJ2-3; D unresolved. Germline lookup yields CDR1 SQVTM and CDR2 ANQGSEA. This CDR3 is 14 amino acids long. V lost 0 bases and J 2 bases, leaving 9 bases between the germline ends. The CDR3 region has the DNA TGCAGCGTTGAAGACAGTAGCCACACAGATACGCAGTATTTT. Its protein is CSVEDSSHTDTQYF.

This clone turned up a few times. The chain recombines TRBV28 with TRBJ2-3; tentative D call: TRBD2 (6 bases). V shed 6 bases and J shed 4 bases, with 20 bases lying between them. Germline CDR1 reads MDHEN; CDR2 reads SYDVKM. The CDR3 has 16 residues. CDR3 sequence: CASSTVWETRADTQYF. CDR3 sequence (DNA): TGTGCCAGCAGCACCGTGTGGGAGACTAGGGCAGATACGCAGTATTTT.

V and J are TRBV5-6 and TRBJ2-7, with D maybe TRBD2 (6 bases). Trimming shortened V by 5 bases and J by 7 bases, and 16 bases separated the two germline ends. The V gene's germline CDR1 is SGHDT and CDR2 YYEEEE. The CDR3 is 13 amino acids. The CDR3 protein is CASRFMTGGEQYF. CDR3 DNA sequence: TGTGCCAGCAGATTCATGACTGGAGGGGAGCAGTACTTC.

This clone was detected only once. The V call is TRBV19, the J call TRBJ2-3; TRBD2 might be the D (5 bases). Germline-derived CDR1 and CDR2 are LNHDA and SQIVND (reference sequence). V lost 4 bases to trimming and J lost 2 bases, with 16 bases between them. This CDR3 region has 16 residues. The CDR3 region is CASSKRREPPTDTQYF. The CDR3 DNA follows: TGTGCCAGTAGTAAGCGGCGCGAGCCCCCCACAGATACGCAGTATTTT.

The chain recombines TRBV4-1 with TRBJ2-7; 7 positions match TRBD1. The V and J ends lost 3 bases and 2 bases, in that order; junction bases with no gene match: 7. CDR1 and CDR2 (germline): MGHRA, YSYEKL. This CDR3 has 15 residues. Here the CDR3 DNA reads TGCGCCAGCAGCCACCTTGGGACAGATACCTACGAGCAGTACTTC. Encoded protein: CASSHLGTDTYEQYF.

This clone turned up a few times. This chain connects TRBV29-1 to TRBJ2-5; TRBD2 aligns across 15 bases. Germline V gives CDR1 SQVTM, CDR2 ANQGSEA. V trimming: 4 bases; J trimming: 7 bases; junction bases outside the gene matches: 10. The CDR3 sequence is 16 residues long. CDR3 in amino acids: CSVGVGLAGGRVTQYF. In nucleotides, the CDR3 is TGCAGCGTTGGAGTCGGACTAGCGGGGGGGAGGGTGACCCAGTACTTC. The entire variable domain, with the rest obtained from reference TRBV29-1 and TRBJ2-5, is as follows: SAVISQKPSRDICQRGTSLTIQCQVDSQVTMMFWYRQQPGQSLTLIATANQGSEATYESGFVIDKFPISRPNLTFSTLTVSNMSPEDSSIYLCSVGVGLAGGRVTQYFGPGTRLLVL.

CDR3 in DNA: TGTGCCAGCAGTCCCCGGGAGTACCAAGAGACCCAGTACTTC. It is translated as CASSPREYQETQYF. The rearrangement uses TRBV28 and TRBJ2-5; D possibly corresponds to TRBD2 (6 bases). Germline CDR1 reads MDHEN; CDR2 reads SYDVKM. V was pared by 5 bases and J by 0 bases, with 10 bases between. CDR3 length: 14 residues.

The rearrangement joins TRBV2 to TRBJ1-2, with a tentative D call TRBD1 (5 bases). CDR3 length: 14 amino acids. The germline gives CDR1 SNHLY, CDR2 FYNNEI. Trimming took off 4 bases at V and 8 bases at J, with 17 bases between the two ends. CDR3 residues: CASSGAPDSVGYTF. CDR3 DNA: TGTGCCAGCAGTGGAGCTCCTGACAGCGTGGGCTACACCTTC.

The V and J genes are TRBV2 and TRBJ2-7; 9 nucleotides agree with TRBD2. This CDR3 has 12 amino acids. V shed 8 bases, J shed 1 base, and the junction held 0 bases outside the gene matches. Germline V lookup: CDR1 SNHLY, CDR2 FYNNEI. The CDR3 loop is CASAGGSYEQYF. DNA of the CDR3: TGTGCCAGCGCGGGGGGGTCCTACGAGCAGTACTTC.

The chain joins TRBV28 to TRBJ1-3; 8 bases fit TRBD1. Germline V lookup: CDR1 MDHEN, CDR2 SYDVKM. The CDR3 is made up of 12 amino acids. The ends lost 6 bases at V and 8 bases at J; junction bases unmatched: 3. The CDR3 DNA reads as TGTGCCAGCAGAGCACAGGGGGACACCATATATTTT. Its protein is CASRAQGDTIYF.

This sequence joins TRBV11-2 and TRBJ2-7; D uncertain. Germline values: CDR1 SGHAT, CDR2 FQNNGV. Trimming cost V 1 base and J 2 bases, with 15 bases left between them. CDR3 size: 16 residues. The CDR3 here is CASSLGAGDNPYEQYF. The CDR3 nucleotides are TGTGCCAGCAGCTTAGGGGCAGGCGATAACCCCTACGAGCAGTACTTC.

The chain has TRBV6-1 and TRBJ1-1, with a possible D match to TRBD1 (6 bases). The CDR3 runs to 15 residues. From germline, CDR1 is MNHNS and CDR2 SASEGT. The ends were cut back, 1 base at V and 1 base at J, with 10 bases in the middle. In nucleotides, the CDR3 is TGTGCCAGCAGTGAAGGGGGGGGCCGGAACACTGAAGCTTTCTTT. Protein product: CASSEGGGRNTEAFF.

The chain recombines TRBV4-1 with TRBJ2-7; TRBD1 might be the D (5 bases). Trimming shortened V by 4 bases and J by 2 bases, and 15 bases separated the two germline ends. The germline V gene has CDR1 MGHRA and CDR2 YSYEKL. This CDR3 has 15 amino acids. The CDR3 sequence: CASSRNWGSTYEQYF. CDR3 nucleotide sequence: TGCGCCAGCAGCCGAAACTGGGGCAGCACCTACGAGCAGTACTTC.

The chain has TRBV5-1 and TRBJ1-1, with D possibly being TRBD1 (5 bases). V gave up 2 bases and J gave up 0 bases, with 11 bases separating them. This CDR3 has 15 residues. CDR1 and CDR2 from the germline V gene are SGHRS and YFSETQ. The DNA for the CDR3 is TGCGCCAGCAGCTTCGGGGGGAGCATGAACACTGAAGCTTTCTTT. This encodes CASSFGGSMNTEAFF.

The chain is built from TRBV27 and TRBJ1-6; D not resolved. V lost 6 bases, J lost 14 bases, and 14 bases lay in between. Germline V CDR1 and CDR2: MNHEY, SMNVEV (reference sequence). This CDR3 is 12 amino acids long. CDR3 residues: CASRGAGGALHF. CDR3 sequence (DNA): TGTGCCAGCAGAGGCGCGGGTGGGGCCCTCCACTTT.

This chain joins TRBV28 and TRBJ1-2; D perhaps matches TRBD1 (5 bases). The V and J ends lost 2 bases and 3 bases respectively, with 13 bases between them. The CDR3 runs to 15 residues. The V gene's germline CDR1 is MDHEN and CDR2 SYDVKM. For the CDR3, the DNA is TGTGCCAGCAGTTTACCGGGGGACCGCTACTATGGCTACACCTTC. Its translation is CASSLPGDRYYGYTF.

The rearrangement uses TRBV4-2 and TRBJ1-2; the match to TRBD1 covers 7 bases. From germline, CDR1 is LGHNA and CDR2 YNFKEQ. This CDR3 is 12 amino acids long. With V trimmed by 11 bases and J by 8 bases, 11 bases remained unmatched. CDR3 DNA: TGTGCCTCCCGGAGGGGGCCCGGCGGCTACACCTTC. Encoded protein: CASRRGPGGYTF.

The genes are TRBV5-1 and TRBJ2-7; 10 bases agree with TRBD1. The junction had 9 bases not matched to a gene; V was cut back by 0 bases and J by 6 bases. CDR1 is SGHRS and CDR2 is YFSETQ in the germline V gene. This CDR3 region has 16 residues. The CDR3 DNA follows: TGCGCCAGCAGCTTGGGGGCGGGGACAGGGGCCGCCGAGCAGTACTTC. It yields the protein CASSLGAGTGAAEQYF. Full variable domain (outside the CDR3, taken from reference TRBV5-1 and TRBJ2-7): KAGVTQTPRYLIKTRGQQVTLSCSPISGHRSVSWYQQTPGQGLQFLFEYFSETQRNKGNFPGRFSGRQFSNSRSEMNVSTLELGDSALYLCASSLGAGTGAAEQYFGPGTRLTVT.

V is TRBV2 and J is TRBJ2-2; the match to TRBD1 covers 9 bases. V was pared by 8 bases and J by 7 bases, with 5 bases of the junction left unmatched. Germline-derived CDR1 and CDR2 are SNHLY and FYNNEI. This CDR3 is 13 amino acids long. The CDR3 DNA follows: TGTGCCAGCGAGGGACAGGGTTACGGGGAGCTGTTTTTT. The encoded protein is CASEGQGYGELFF.

The genes are TRBV27 and TRBJ2-5; 10 bases agree with TRBD1. Germline V CDR1 and CDR2: MNHEY, SMNVEV (reference sequence). The CDR3 spans 15 residues. V shed 4 bases and J 5 bases; nucleotides not matched to a gene: 7. CDR3 residues: CASSSLGTGEETQYF. CDR3 in DNA: TGTGCCAGCAGTTCCCTCGGGACAGGGGAGGAGACCCAGTACTTC.

The J gene is TRBJ2-2, the V gene TRBV2; 13 bases line up with TRBD2. The CDR3 has 18 residues. V dropped 3 bases and J dropped 7; count of bases not matched to a gene: 11. The V gene's germline CDR1 is SNHLY and CDR2 FYNNEI. This CDR3 is CASSDPRTSGGADGELFF. DNA of the CDR3: TGTGCCAGCAGTGATCCGCGAACTAGCGGGGGGGCGGACGGGGAGCTGTTTTTT.

The chain employs TRBV28 and TRBJ2-7; 7 bases are a match to TRBD1. CDR1 and CDR2 from the germline V gene are MDHEN and SYDVKM. V dropped 4 bases and J dropped 2; count of bases not matched to a gene: 5. The CDR3 is 14 residues long. In DNA form, the CDR3 reads TGTGCCAGCAGTTCGGGACAGTCCCCCTACGAGCAGTACTTC. This sequence encodes CASSSGQSPYEQYF.

This chain uses TRBV9 with TRBJ1-2; maybe TRBD1 (5 bases). CDR1 is SGDLS, CDR2 YYNGEE, per germline. Deletions cut 0 bases from V and 6 bases from J, with 24 bases between. The CDR3 contains 18 residues. CDR3 in DNA: TGTGCCAGCAGCGTAGACCCGCGACAGCGGGGAAGCCCTAATGGCTACACCTTC. This gives the protein CASSVDPRQRGSPNGYTF.

This clone was found a few times. This sequence joins TRBV6-1 and TRBJ2-7, with D perhaps TRBD2 (5 bases). This CDR3 has 14 amino acids. The V end lost 2 bases, the J end lost 0 bases, and 8 bases lay between the germline ends. Germline V gene lookup returns CDR1 MNHNS and CDR2 SASEGT. The CDR3 reads CASSESGSSYEQYF. The CDR3 region has the DNA TGTGCCAGCAGTGAATCGGGGTCCTCCTACGAGCAGTACTTC.